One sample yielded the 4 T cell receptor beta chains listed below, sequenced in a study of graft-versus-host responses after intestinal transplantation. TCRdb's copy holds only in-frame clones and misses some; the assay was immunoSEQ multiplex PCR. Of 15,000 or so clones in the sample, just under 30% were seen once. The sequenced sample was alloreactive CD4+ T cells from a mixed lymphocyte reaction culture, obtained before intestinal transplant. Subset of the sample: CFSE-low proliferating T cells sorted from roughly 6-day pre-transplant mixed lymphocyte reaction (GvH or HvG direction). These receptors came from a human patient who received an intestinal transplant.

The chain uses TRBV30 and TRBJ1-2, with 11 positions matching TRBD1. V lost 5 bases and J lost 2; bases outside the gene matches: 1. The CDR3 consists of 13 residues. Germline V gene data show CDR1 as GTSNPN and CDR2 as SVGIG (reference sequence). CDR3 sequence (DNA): TGTGCCTGGGGGACAGGGGGGAACTATGGCTACACCTTC. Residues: CAWGTGGNYGYTF. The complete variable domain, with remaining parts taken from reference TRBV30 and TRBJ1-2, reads SQTIHQWPATLVQPVGSPLSLECTVEGTSNPNLYWYRQAAGRGLQLLFYSVGIGQISSEVPQNLSASRPQDRQFILSSKKLLLSDSGFYLCAWGTGGNYGYTFGSGTRLTVV.

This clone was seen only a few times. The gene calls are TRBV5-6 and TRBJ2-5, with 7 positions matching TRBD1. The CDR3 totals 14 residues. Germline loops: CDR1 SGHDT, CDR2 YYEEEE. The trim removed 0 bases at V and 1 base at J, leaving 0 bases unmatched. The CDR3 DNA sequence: TGTGCCAGCAGCTTGGAGGGGGCCCAAGAGACCCAGTACTTC. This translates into CASSLEGAQETQYF. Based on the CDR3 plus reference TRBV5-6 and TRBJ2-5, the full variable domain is DAGVTQSPTHLIKTRGQQVTLRCSPKSGHDTVSWYQQALGQGPQFIFQYYEEEERQRGNFPDRFSGHQFPNYSSELNVNALLLGDSALYLCASSLEGAQETQYFGPGTRLLVL.

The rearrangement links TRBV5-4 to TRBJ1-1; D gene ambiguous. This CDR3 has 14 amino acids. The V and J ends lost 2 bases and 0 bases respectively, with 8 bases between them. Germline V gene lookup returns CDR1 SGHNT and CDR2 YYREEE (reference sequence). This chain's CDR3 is CASSLGSLNTEAFF. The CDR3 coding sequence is TGTGCCAGCAGCTTAGGATCGCTGAACACTGAAGCTTTCTTT.

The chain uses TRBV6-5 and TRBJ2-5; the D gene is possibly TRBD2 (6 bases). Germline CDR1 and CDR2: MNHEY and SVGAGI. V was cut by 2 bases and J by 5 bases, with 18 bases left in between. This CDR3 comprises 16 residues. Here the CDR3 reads CASSYGTGRRGETQYF. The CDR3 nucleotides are TGTGCCAGCAGTTACGGGACGGGAAGGCGGGGCGAGACCCAGTACTTC.